These 26 T cell receptor beta chains originate from one sample sequenced in a study of cytomegalovirus exposure and HLA in healthy donors. 13 Jbeta primers and 60 Vbeta primers were used for the PCR. Repertoires were generated with immunoSEQ multiplex PCR, while TCRdb's copy carries only in-frame clones and drops some. Of 80,000 to 100,000 clones listed, roughly 70% are singletons. Sequenced: PBMCs. The receptors here all came from a man aged 50 to 60 in good health and CMV-seronegative.

This rearrangement joins TRBV4-1 to TRBJ1-1; D may be TRBD1 (5 bases). CDR1 and CDR2 (germline): MGHRA, YSYEKL. The V end lost 0 bases, the J end lost 8 bases, and 16 bases lay between the germline ends. The CDR3 is 15 residues long. The CDR3 nucleotides read TGCGCCAGCAGCCAAGATGGGATGCAGGGCCGAGAAGCTTTCTTT. It codes for CASSQDGMQGREAFF.

Written as DNA, the CDR3 is TGTGCCAGCAGCGCAGCCCAGGGCTATGGCTACACCTTC. Translated: CASSAAQGYGYTF. J is TRBJ1-2 and V is TRBV7-9; tentatively, D is TRBD1 (5 bases). Trimming shortened V by 5 bases and J by 4 bases, and 11 bases separated the two germline ends. Germline V gene sequence: CDR1 SEHNR, CDR2 FQNEAQ (reference sequence). The CDR3 sequence is 13 residues long. The complete variable domain, with remaining parts taken from reference TRBV7-9 and TRBJ1-2, reads DTGVSQNPRHKITKRGQNVTFRCDPISEHNRLYWYRQTLGQGPEFLTYFQNEAQLEKSRLLSDRFSAERPKGSFSTLEIQRTEQGDSAMYLCASSAAQGYGYTFGSGTRLTVV.

J is TRBJ2-7 and V is TRBV6-1; D is unresolved. The CDR3 has 11 residues. Germline V lookup: CDR1 MNHNS, CDR2 SASEGT. Trimming removed 6 bases from V and 3 bases from J, with 6 bases in between. This chain's CDR3 is CASRQLYEQYF. CDR3 DNA sequence: TGTGCCAGCAGACAGCTCTACGAGCAGTACTTC.

The chain has TRBV13 and TRBJ2-5, with TRBD2 identical over 8 bases. The CDR3 covers 16 residues. V gave up 1 base and J gave up 3 bases; unmatched junction bases: 7. From germline, CDR1 is PRHDT and CDR2 FYEKMQ (reference sequence). As DNA, the CDR3 is TGTGCCAGCAGCTTAGAGCGGGGGCAGACAAAAGAGACCCAGTACTTC. Amino acid sequence: CASSLERGQTKETQYF.

The rearrangement uses TRBV18 and TRBJ2-7, with D unclear. V lost 3 bases, J lost 2 bases, and 11 bases lay in between. CDR1 is KGHSH and CDR2 is LQKENI in the germline V gene. The length of the CDR3 is 14 residues. The CDR3 sequence: CASSPASEPYEQYF. The CDR3 DNA is TGTGCCAGCTCACCTGCTTCGGAGCCCTACGAGCAGTACTTC.

This clone was seen a single time. V gene TRBV5-1 combines with J gene TRBJ2-7, with TRBD2 matching over 9 bases. The CDR3 length is 15 residues. Germline V CDR1 and CDR2: SGHRS, YFSETQ. The ends lost 1 base at V and 5 bases at J; junction bases unmatched: 7. CDR3 DNA: TGCGCCAGCAGCTTGTCTTTAGCGGGAGTTGACGAGCAGTACTTC. It encodes CASSLSLAGVDEQYF.

The CDR3 loop reads CASSLGQGGYTEAFF. In DNA form, the CDR3 reads TGTGCCAGCAGCTTGGGCCAGGGAGGTTACACTGAAGCTTTCTTT. The chain couples TRBV7-9 to TRBJ1-1; TRBD1 is a possible D gene (5 bases). Trimming removed 3 bases at V and 3 bases at J, with 14 bases between. The CDR3 totals 15 residues. Germline CDR1 and CDR2: SEHNR and FQNEAQ (reference sequence).

This clone came up a few times. This sample also contains other DNA sequences that code for the same CDR3. V usage is TRBV6-6 and J usage is TRBJ2-7, with 11 positions matching TRBD2. The CDR3 covers 15 residues. The V segment lost 4 bases and the J segment 3 bases; nucleotides outside the gene matches: 5. Germline loops: CDR1 MNHNY, CDR2 SVGAGI (reference sequence). CDR3 loop: CASSSGLAADYEQYF. The CDR3 DNA reads TGTGCCAGCAGTTCGGGACTAGCGGCCGACTACGAGCAGTACTTC.

The chain couples TRBV19 to TRBJ2-3; D call uncertain. CDR1 and CDR2 from the germline V gene are LNHDA and SQIVND (reference sequence). This CDR3 comprises 11 residues. Trimming took off 5 bases at V and 6 bases at J, with 6 bases between the two ends. The CDR3 loop is CASSVMDTQYF. The CDR3, as DNA: TGTGCCAGTAGTGTTATGGATACGCAGTATTTT.

The J gene is TRBJ2-3, the V gene TRBV7-2; TRBD1 might be the D (6 bases). The CDR3 is made up of 15 amino acids. The germline CDR1 and CDR2 sequences are SGHTA and FQGNSA. Trimming removed 1 base from V and 1 base from J, with 9 bases in between. The CDR3 DNA is TGTGCCAGCAGCTTAGGGCCAGGGGGCACAGATACGCAGTATTTT. Amino acids: CASSLGPGGTDTQYF.

The chain has TRBV6-6 and TRBJ2-2; D uncertain. V gave up 4 bases and J gave up 3 bases, with 12 bases separating them. The CDR3 loop spans 15 amino acids. Looked up from germline, CDR1 is MNHNY and CDR2 is SVGAGI (reference sequence). The CDR3 coding sequence is TGTGCCAGCAGTTCTTCCCCCAGATACACCGGGGAGCTGTTTTTT. As protein: CASSSSPRYTGELFF.

The sample holds one count of this clone. The chain uses TRBV18 and TRBJ1-5; D gene ambiguous. Germline CDR1 KGHSH, CDR2 LQKENI. V was clipped by 3 bases and J by 7 bases, with 16 bases between them. The CDR3 sequence is 15 residues long. DNA of the CDR3: TGTGCCAGCTCACCGTCCTCCCTCGTCGGGCAGCCCCAGCATTTT. Residues: CASSPSSLVGQPQHF.

This clone appeared a few times. This chain connects TRBV4-3 to TRBJ2-6; weak D call: TRBD1 (5 bases). From germline, CDR1 is LGHNA and CDR2 YSLEER. The ends were cut back, 0 bases at V and 0 bases at J, with 9 bases in the middle. The length of the CDR3 is 17 residues. CDR3 nucleotides: TGCGCCAGCAGCCAAGACCCAGGGTTCTCTGGGGCCAACGTCCTGACTTTC. It specifies CASSQDPGFSGANVLTF.

The chain links TRBV19 to TRBJ1-2; D call uncertain. With 1 base removed from V and 5 bases from J, the gap between germline ends came to 11 bases. Germline V gene lookup returns CDR1 LNHDA and CDR2 SQIVND (reference sequence). The CDR3 covers 14 residues. This CDR3 is CASSIVGSVYGYTF. The CDR3, as DNA: TGTGCCAGTAGTATAGTTGGCAGCGTGTATGGCTACACCTTC.

The CDR3 loop is CATSRGLAGGGDTQYF. CDR3 DNA sequence: TGTGCCACCAGCAGAGGACTAGCGGGAGGAGGAGATACGCAGTATTTT. V is TRBV15 and J is TRBJ2-3; 13 bases are shared with TRBD2. Germline V gene data show CDR1 as LNHNV and CDR2 as YYDKDF (reference sequence). The CDR3 consists of 16 residues. Germline trimming cut 1 base from V and 5 bases from J; bases unmatched to any gene: 3.

The chain employs TRBV6-1 and TRBJ1-3, with D uncertain. This CDR3 is 12 amino acids long. V was shortened by 5 bases and J by 14 bases, with 16 bases between the two germline ends. Germline CDR1 MNHNS, CDR2 SASEGT. The CDR3 sequence: CASSPLDGLLYF. CDR3 nucleotide sequence: TGTGCCAGCAGTCCCCTGGACGGACTATTATATTTT.

This chain joins TRBV28 and TRBJ1-2, with 8 bases fitting TRBD1. J lost 5 bases, V lost 3 bases, and 8 bases had no gene match. CDR1 is MDHEN and CDR2 is SYDVKM in the germline V gene. The CDR3 spans 15 residues. The CDR3 loop reads CASSLVAGGWYGYTF. The CDR3, as DNA: TGTGCCAGCAGTTTGGTGGCAGGGGGCTGGTATGGCTACACCTTC.

V is TRBV27 and J is TRBJ2-5; tentatively, D is TRBD1 (5 bases). CDR1 and CDR2 (germline): MNHEY, SMNVEV (reference sequence). The CDR3 covers 14 residues. V lost 1 base, J lost 5 bases, and 11 bases lay in between. As DNA, the CDR3 is TGTGCCAGCAGTTTATTGGACAATTGGGAGACCCAGTACTTC. Protein: CASSLLDNWETQYF.

Only a few counts were recorded for this clone. The chain has TRBV7-2 and TRBJ2-6; 8 positions agree with TRBD1. Germline CDR1 and CDR2: SGHTA and FQGNSA. J lost 0 bases, V lost 4 bases, and 2 bases had no gene match. The CDR3 has 16 residues. CDR3 nucleotides: TGTGCCAGCAGCTGGACAGGGAGCTCTGGGGCCAACGTCCTGACTTTC. Its translation: CASSWTGSSGANVLTF.

This clone was seen a handful of times. A much larger clone lies a single base off, so this may be a read error. CDR3 nucleotides: TGTGCCAGCAGCGGACTAGCGGGAGGGCAAGAGACCCAGTACTTC. It codes for CASSGLAGGQETQYF. V gene TRBV9 combines with J gene TRBJ2-5, with TRBD2 matching over 14 bases. The ends lost 3 bases at V and 2 bases at J; junction bases unmatched: 0. The CDR3 sequence is 15 residues long. Germline CDR1 SGDLS, CDR2 YYNGEE.

A single count supports this clone. This sequence joins TRBV7-2 and TRBJ2-2, with TRBD2 as a possible D gene (5 bases). The CDR3 is 15 residues long. V lost 5 bases and J 6 bases, leaving 16 bases between the germline ends. CDR1 is SGHTA, CDR2 FQGNSA, per germline. CDR3 DNA sequence: TGTGCCAGCAGCCAAACCGGGGTTACGGCCGGGGAGCTGTTTTTT. Translating it yields CASSQTGVTAGELFF.

The chain combines TRBV2 with TRBJ2-2; TRBD1 might be the D (5 bases). The CDR3 is 13 residues long. CDR1 SNHLY and CDR2 FYNNEI come from the germline V gene. Trimming took off 3 bases at V and 7 bases at J, with 9 bases between the two ends. The CDR3 DNA sequence: TGTGCCAGCAGTGACCAGGGTAACGGGGAGCTGTTTTTT. Encoded protein: CASSDQGNGELFF.

This clone was counted once. At one end the junction does not follow the germline gene, possibly because of a read error. The chain uses TRBV5-1 and TRBJ2-7; the D is unclear. CDR3 length: 15 amino acids. CDR1 SGHRS and CDR2 YFSETQ come from the germline V gene. The chain's CDR3 is CANSLDPALSYEQYF. The CDR3 nucleotides read TGCGCCAACAGCTTGGATCCCGCGCTATCCTACGAGCAGTACTTC.

As concerns this clone: One end of the junction is discordant with germline, which a read error may explain. The gene calls are TRBV7-9 and TRBJ2-1; TRBD2 matches at 7 bases. This CDR3 contains 17 residues. Germline-derived CDR1 and CDR2 are SEHNR and FQNEAQ (reference sequence). In nucleotides, the CDR3 is TGTTCCAGCAGCCCACCTCTCTATGGGGAGGGCCTCAATGAGCAGTTCTTC. The encoded protein is CSSSPPLYGEGLNEQFF.

The chain links TRBV5-5 to TRBJ2-5; the match to TRBD1 covers 8 bases. From germline, CDR1 is SGHKS and CDR2 YYEKEE (reference sequence). Trimming at V came to 4 bases and at J to 5 bases, leaving 7 bases not matched to a gene. This CDR3 spans 14 amino acids. CDR3 nucleotides: TGTGCCAGCAGCGCGACAGGGGTGGAGGAGACCCAGTACTTC. Its translation: CASSATGVEETQYF.

The chain links TRBV5-1 to TRBJ2-3; D is unclear. CDR1 SGHRS and CDR2 YFSETQ come from the germline V gene. This CDR3 contains 13 residues. V lost 3 bases, J lost 4 bases, and 9 bases lay in between. The CDR3 sequence is CASSSRMADTQYF. The CDR3 DNA sequence: TGCGCCAGCAGCTCGCGCATGGCAGATACGCAGTATTTT.